One sample yielded the 23 T cell receptor beta chains listed below, sequenced in a study of T-cell memory formation after mild COVID-19. TCRdb processed the 5' RACE reads anew with MiXCR; each CDR3 protein has one entry. The data hold around 420,000 distinct CDR3 sequences, with 20% to 25% observed a single time. Sequenced: PBMCs or a T cell subset sorted from them (not recorded which). The receptors stem from an adult woman who had mild COVID-19 (a few samples of this study predate the infection). Cell type and time point are not known.

This clonotype has a handful of counts. V is TRBV18 and J is TRBJ2-3, with D possibly TRBD2 on 5 matching bases. This CDR3 has 16 residues. V dropped 5 bases and J dropped 2 bases, with 17 bases sitting between them. Germline V gene sequence: CDR1 KGHSH, CDR2 LQKENI. The CDR3, as DNA: TGTGCCAGCTCAGTGAGGTTAACTAGAAACACAGATACGCAGTATTTT. Its translation: CASSVRLTRNTDTQYF.

This clonotype has more than one count but fewer than ten. This chain uses TRBV4-1 with TRBJ2-3; TRBD1 matches 10 bases. Germline V lookup: CDR1 MGHRA, CDR2 YSYEKL. J lost 0 bases, V lost 4 bases, and 4 bases had no gene match. The CDR3 loop spans 16 amino acids. DNA for the CDR3: TGCGCCAGCAGCCTTCGACAGGGGGCGAGCACAGATACGCAGTATTTT. Translating it yields CASSLRQGASTDTQYF.

Here the CDR3 DNA reads TGTGCCTGGAGAGGTTTGGCGGGAGGCTCACTCTCCTACGAGCAGTACTTC. Translation gives CAWRGLAGGSLSYEQYF. V and J are TRBV30 and TRBJ2-7; 8 bases align to TRBD2. In germline, CDR1 is GTSNPN, CDR2 SVGIG (reference sequence). With 3 bases clipped from V and 0 bases from J, the junction kept 13 bases outside the gene matches. CDR3 length equals 17 residues.

This clonotype has ten or more counts. The chain carries TRBV29-1 and TRBJ1-1, with 9 bases fitting TRBD1. V shed 7 bases and J 1 base; nucleotides not matched to a gene: 7. The CDR3 runs 14 residues. CDR1 and CDR2 from the germline V gene are SQVTM and ANQGSEA. The CDR3 loop is CSATLDRGNTEAFF. The CDR3 coding sequence is TGCAGCGCCACCTTGGACAGGGGGAACACTGAAGCTTTCTTT. The full variable domain, rest sourced from reference TRBV29-1 and TRBJ1-1, is SAVISQKPSRDICQRGTSLTIQCQVDSQVTMMFWYRQQPGQSLTLIATANQGSEATYESGFVIDKFPISRPNLTFSTLTVSNMSPEDSSIYLCSATLDRGNTEAFFGQGTRLTVV.

This rearrangement joins TRBV12-3 or TRBV12-4 to TRBJ2-1; 7 bases agree with TRBD1. This CDR3 spans 16 amino acids. Trimming cost V 0 bases and J 8 bases; bases outside gene matches: 10. CDR3 coding DNA: TGTGCCAGCAGTTTAGCTCCTGGGACAGTCTTCGATGAGCAGTTCTTC. It codes for CASSLAPGTVFDEQFF.

This clonotype was counted ten times or more. V usage is TRBV7-4 and J usage is TRBJ1-5; D might be TRBD1 (5 bases). Looked up from germline, CDR1 is SGHVT and CDR2 is SQSDAQ. The V gene lost 1 base and the J gene lost 1 base, with 11 bases spanning the gap. There are 16 residues in the CDR3. CDR3 nucleotide sequence: TGTGCCAGCAGCTTAGTAGTCAGGGAGAGCAATCAGCCCCAGCATTTT. Protein sequence: CASSLVVRESNQPQHF.

The chain carries TRBV7-9 and TRBJ1-2; D is unresolved. This CDR3 spans 13 amino acids. Germline values: CDR1 SEHNR, CDR2 FQNEAQ (reference sequence). With 5 bases removed from V and 4 bases from J, the gap between germline ends came to 11 bases. CDR3 residues: CASSKIDGYGYTF. CDR3 nucleotides: TGTGCCAGCAGCAAAATAGACGGCTATGGCTACACCTTC.

V gene TRBV9 combines with J gene TRBJ2-1; 8 nucleotides agree with TRBD2. This CDR3 spans 15 amino acids. CDR1 and CDR2 (germline): SGDLS, YYNGEE. V dropped 2 bases and J dropped 8; count of bases not matched to a gene: 9. The CDR3 sequence is CASSVRGGPLDEQFF. In nucleotides, the CDR3 is TGTGCCAGCAGCGTCCGGGGGGGCCCGTTGGATGAGCAGTTCTTC.

The V call is TRBV7-9, the J call TRBJ2-1; TRBD1 matches at 9 bases. V shed 5 bases, J shed 10 bases, and the junction held 3 bases outside the gene matches. The CDR3 is 12 amino acids. Germline assignment: CDR1 SEHNR and CDR2 FQNEAQ (reference sequence). The CDR3 protein is CASSQGTGEQFF. The CDR3 DNA follows: TGTGCCAGCAGCCAGGGGACAGGGGAGCAGTTCTTC.

Only a few counts were recorded for this clonotype. The chain links TRBV20-1 to TRBJ2-3, with D tentatively TRBD1 or TRBD2 (6 bases each). From germline, CDR1 is DFQATT and CDR2 SNEGSKA (reference sequence). V was cut by 5 bases and J by 6 bases, with 18 bases left in between. CDR3 size: 14 residues. DNA of the CDR3: TGCAGTGCTGAATTGTTGGGGGGCCTGGATACGCAGTATTTT. This translates into CSAELLGGLDTQYF.

In DNA, the CDR3 is TGTGCCAGCAGTGATCAGACAGGGGACACTGAAGCTTTCTTT. Amino acid sequence: CASSDQTGDTEAFF. The chain uses TRBV6-1 and TRBJ1-1, with 8 bases identical to TRBD1. The CDR3 contains 14 residues. In germline, CDR1 is MNHNS, CDR2 SASEGT. With 3 bases clipped from V and 3 bases from J, the junction kept 3 bases outside the gene matches.

This clonotype was seen ten or more times. The chain carries TRBV3-1 and TRBJ2-1; a possible D gene is TRBD2 (6 bases). V lost 1 base and J lost 9, with 7 bases in between. The CDR3 is 12 amino acids. Germline V gene data show CDR1 as LGHDT and CDR2 as YNNKEL (reference sequence). The DNA for the CDR3 is TGTGCCAGCAGCCAAGGGGGAGGTGAGCAGTTCTTC. Its protein product is CASSQGGGEQFF.

V gene TRBV20-1 combines with J gene TRBJ2-7; TRBD2 matches at 10 bases. Germline-derived CDR1 and CDR2 are DFQATT and SNEGSKA (reference sequence). After removal of 8 bases from V and 4 bases from J, the junction contained 11 bases not matched to a gene. This CDR3 is 14 amino acids long. As DNA, the CDR3 is TGCAGTACCGAGCGGGAGGGGCTAAGGTACGAGCAGTACTTC. Translated: CSTEREGLRYEQYF.

This clonotype was detected only a few times. The chain couples TRBV11-2 to TRBJ1-2; TRBD1 aligns across 7 bases. V was clipped by 5 bases and J by 6 bases; unmatched bases: 18. CDR1 SGHAT and CDR2 FQNNGV come from the germline V gene. The CDR3 has 17 amino acids. DNA of the CDR3: TGTGCCAGCAGCGCTACACTCGGGGACAGAGGAAGCCATGGCTACACCTTC. Translated, it gives CASSATLGDRGSHGYTF.

In its sample, this clonotype was seen a few times. The chain has TRBV3-1 and TRBJ2-5, with 14 bases that match TRBD2. The CDR3 totals 16 residues. From germline, CDR1 is LGHDT and CDR2 YNNKEL (reference sequence). The J segment lost 9 bases and the V segment lost 1 base, leaving 7 bases of the junction unmatched. The CDR3 coding sequence is TGTGCCAGCAGCCAAGGGACTAGCGGGAGGTTGAGTCCCCAGTACTTC. Encoded protein: CASSQGTSGRLSPQYF.

The chain is built from TRBV24-1 and TRBJ2-6; D possibly uses TRBD1 or TRBD2 (6 bases each). Trimming took off 4 bases at V and 0 bases at J, with 18 bases between the two ends. This CDR3 spans 19 amino acids. Germline CDR1 reads KGHDR; CDR2 reads SFDVKD. CDR3 bases: TGTGCCACCAGTGACTCACAGGGACTTATAGACTCTGGGGCCAACGTCCTGACTTTC. This sequence encodes CATSDSQGLIDSGANVLTF.

This clonotype was picked up a small number of times. V gene TRBV3-1 combines with J gene TRBJ2-1; 11 bases line up with TRBD2. Germline trimming cut 4 bases from V and 2 bases from J; bases unmatched to any gene: 10. The CDR3 is 18 amino acids. From germline, CDR1 is LGHDT and CDR2 YNNKEL (reference sequence). CDR3 sequence reads: CASSPRTLLAGAYNEQFF. The CDR3 DNA reads as TGTGCCAGCAGCCCCCGCACATTACTAGCGGGAGCCTACAATGAGCAGTTCTTC.

The chain couples TRBV6-2 or TRBV6-3 to TRBJ1-3; D gene unclear. The CDR3 runs to 16 residues. Germline CDR1 and CDR2: MNHEY and SVGEGT. The V end was cut by 5 bases, the J end by 2 bases, with 16 bases between. CDR3 DNA sequence: TGTGCCAGCAGTGATCCCCGGTCTGCAGCTGGAAACACCATATATTTT. Its translation: CASSDPRSAAGNTIYF.

This clonotype was detected only a few times. This chain connects TRBV12-3 or TRBV12-4 to TRBJ1-3, with D perhaps TRBD1 (6 bases). V lost 6 bases and J 3 bases, leaving 9 bases between the germline ends. The CDR3 consists of 13 residues. CDR3 sequence (DNA): TGTGCCAGCAGCAGGGACAATGGAAACACCATATATTTT. Amino acids: CASSRDNGNTIYF.

There are a few counts of this clonotype. This rearrangement joins TRBV7-3 to TRBJ2-2; no firm D call. With 5 bases removed from V and 6 bases from J, the gap between germline ends came to 13 bases. This CDR3 is 14 amino acids long. Germline lookup yields CDR1 SGHTA and CDR2 FQGTGA. The CDR3 sequence: CASSPVALAGELFF. The CDR3, as DNA: TGTGCCAGCAGCCCCGTTGCGTTGGCCGGGGAGCTGTTTTTT.

J is TRBJ1-6 and V is TRBV19, with D uncertain. This CDR3 is built from 14 residues. V lost 5 bases and J lost 7, with 12 bases in between. In germline, CDR1 is LNHDA, CDR2 SQIVND (reference sequence). CDR3 sequence reads: CASSSDHGNSPLHF. CDR3 sequence (DNA): TGTGCCAGTAGTTCGGACCATGGCAATTCACCCCTCCACTTT.

The rearrangement uses TRBV5-1 and TRBJ2-1; 8 bases are shared with TRBD2. The CDR3 covers 14 residues. The V and J ends lost 4 bases and 8 bases, in that order; junction bases with no gene match: 8. Germline lookup yields CDR1 SGHRS and CDR2 YFSETQ. The CDR3, as DNA: TGCGCCAGCAGCACCGGGGGGGCGGACGATGAGCAGTTCTTC. It is translated as CASSTGGADDEQFF. The full variable domain, its missing parts supplied by reference TRBV5-1 and TRBJ2-1, is KAGVTQTPRYLIKTRGQQVTLSCSPISGHRSVSWYQQTPGQGLQFLFEYFSETQRNKGNFPGRFSGRQFSNSRSEMNVSTLELGDSALYLCASSTGGADDEQFFGPGTRLTVL.

J is TRBJ2-7 and V is TRBV12-3 or TRBV12-4; perhaps TRBD1 as D (5 bases). Trimming left V 5 bases short and J 3 bases short, with 17 bases between. The CDR3 consists of 15 residues. CDR3 residues: CASSTLWGPRYEQYF. The CDR3 DNA reads as TGTGCCAGCAGTACGCTATGGGGCCCCCGCTACGAGCAGTACTTC.